Described below is a single TCR beta chain sequence and its context. This clonotype showed up many times. The specificity of this receptor is unknown. Per-base qualities were not stored, and no clone one base away is much larger. At the junction V is shortened by 5 bases and J by 1 base, with 12 bases in between. Its CDR3 holds 13 amino acids, cysteine through phenylalanine. Only CDR3 DNA is held: 39 bases, read in frame from base 1. The germline V gene (reference sequence) specifies DFQATT as CDR1 and SNEGSKA as CDR2. The TCR beta CDR3 regions were amplified from the RNA transcripts. For the first round of RT-PCR on the TCR CDR3, the HTBI primer set was used together with the Qiagen OneStep RT-PCR kit. Libraries were constructed in a second round of multiplex PCR, after which size selection and purification were carried out. Paired-end sequencing of the libraries was performed with 100 bp reads on an Illumina HiSeq2000. As for how the authors treated the data: SOAPnuke was used to process the raw data, with reads discarded if the reads contained adapters or uncalled bases, had a mean Phred below 15, or lacked an exact constant-primer or identifier match. COPE v1.2.5 was used to merge high-quality paired reads, and clonotypes were defined as unique nucleotide sequences. Clonotypes were aligned to IMGT TRBV, TRBD and TRBJ reference segments using MiTCR v1.1. Only V-J combinations with frequency above 0.0001, covering about 99% of repertoires, were analysed. The TCS score was defined as F50 (clonal expansion) divided by E x V (chaos), with BLOSUM62-based TCRdist calculated between CDR3 peptides within each V-J. Welch's t-statistics and random forest reduced around 550 V-J features to about 12, which were used in a naive Bayes classifier (R e1071). Clones were called with MiXCR by TCRdb after fastp trimmed the public reads at Q25, and only in-frame beta chains were retained. CDR3 protein duplicates are merged, each entry listing the most common genes and DNA. Here the V and J calls rest on TCRdb's processing, not on the authors' analysis. The sample records approximately 400,000 distinct CDR3 sequences, around 14% of which are singletons. Around 7.7% of the sample is in the top ten clones.

The data derive from a study of T cells in Graves' hyperthyroidism and ophthalmopathy (dated by TCRdb to the late 2010s). At the level of the whole study: Peripheral blood was collected at initial diagnosis, before any treatment. TCR V-J signatures able to tell the groups apart were searched for in a discovery cohort of some 97 patients, of whom roughly 42 had Graves' ophthalmopathy and under 65 had stable Graves' hyperthyroidism. An independent validation cohort of under 20 hyperthyroidism patients and 17 patients who later progressed to ophthalmopathy tested prospective prediction of ophthalmopathy. The roughly 100 discovery patients were randomly split 7:3 into training and test sets. Thyroid tissue and blood T-cell repertoires from six Graves' hyperthyroidism patients were also compared in the study. After sampling, hyperthyroidism patients received methimazole starting at 30 mg daily, and ophthalmopathy patients received high-dose intravenous methylprednisolone. The paper reports TCR Vbeta CDR3 sequencing of 140 or so peripheral blood samples: some 41 ophthalmopathy, under 85 hyperthyroidism and around 17 progressor patients. The study at large found these results: Ophthalmopathy was separated from stable hyperthyroidism by a 13 V-J signature model, with 87.88% sensitivity and about 81% specificity obtained in cross-validation and 80%/75% obtained in testing. Most expanded thyroid clonotypes (frequency above 0.001) were also detected in blood, a finding suggesting that blood repertoires may reflect thyroid immune responses. In validation, the model predicted progression to ophthalmopathy a median of roughly six months before onset, with over 60% sensitivity and about 75% specificity. Sample size was not statistically predetermined, and investigators were not blinded to group allocation.

Graves' hyperthyroidism was defined as stable when no progression to ophthalmopathy occurred over 18 months of follow-up. The hyperthyroidism patients were between 18 and 65 years old and newly diagnosed, with a disease duration of less than 2 months. Any patient with an uncontrolled infection, another autoimmune disease, pregnancy or lactation was excluded. Diagnoses relied on clinical symptoms, serum thyroxine and TRAb, thyroid ultrasound and orbital computed tomography. PBMCs were separated from roughly 9.3 ml of fresh peripheral blood using Ficoll-Paque density gradient centrifugation. Total RNA was extracted with Trizol reagent, and quality was checked on an Agilent 2100 Bioanalyzer.

What was sequenced was blood. The clonotype was recovered from a woman under 30 with Graves' hyperthyroidism. This receptor chain uses TRBV20-1 and TRBJ2-7, with the D call tentatively TRBD1 or TRBD2, each fitting 5 bases. The CDR3 corresponds to CSAARGRSYEQYF. The bases read TGCAGTGCTGCCCGGGGACGGTCCTACGAGCAGTACTTC.